A single sample is the source of the 28 T cell receptor beta chains below, sequenced in a study of shared clonotypes between healthy human individuals. Profiling relied on immunoSEQ multiplex PCR, and the TCRdb table lists in-frame clones only, not all of them. The sample shows some 600,000 clones, 96% of them seen only once. Naive-designated CD8 cells lacked CD45RO, were positively enriched for CCR7, and omitted terminally differentiated effector memory CD45RA+ cells. The sample consisted of naive CD8+ T cells sorted from blood. The receptors originated from a woman in her thirties in good health.

J is TRBJ2-3 and V is TRBV19, with D possibly being TRBD1 (5 bases). CDR1 is LNHDA and CDR2 is SQIVND in the germline V gene (reference sequence). The CDR3 spans 17 residues. V was trimmed by 3 bases and J by 4 bases, leaving 20 bases between them. The CDR3: CASSIHSAIVQADTQYF. DNA for the CDR3: TGTGCCAGTAGTATCCACAGCGCGATAGTACAGGCAGATACGCAGTATTTT.

This clone appeared a single time. The genes are TRBV9 and TRBJ2-2; the D is unclear. V was trimmed by 6 bases and J by 8 bases, leaving 8 bases between them. Germline V gene lookup returns CDR1 SGDLS and CDR2 YYNGEE. CDR3 length: 11 residues. CDR3 DNA: TGTGCCAGCACCACCGAGGGGGAGCTGTTTTTT. Translating gives CASTTEGELFF. Together with reference TRBV9 and TRBJ2-2, the CDR3 gives the full variable domain: DSGVTQTPKHLITATGQRVTLRCSPRSGDLSVYWYQQSLDQGLQFLIQYYNGEERAKGNILERFSAQQFPDLHSELNLSSLELGDSALYFCASTTEGELFFGEGSRLTVL.

V is TRBV30 and J is TRBJ2-7; D unclear. The germline V and J ends were trimmed by 4 bases and 6 bases, with 16 bases remaining between them. The CDR3 loop spans 13 amino acids. The V gene's germline CDR1 is GTSNPN and CDR2 SVGIG (reference sequence). This chain's CDR3 is CAWMSRSAAEQYF. In DNA, the CDR3 is TGTGCCTGGATGTCCCGGTCGGCTGCCGAGCAGTACTTC.

Comments on this clone: This sample also contains other DNA sequences that code for the same CDR3. This chain links TRBV27 with TRBJ1-5, with 7 bases that match TRBD1. Germline CDR1 MNHEY, CDR2 SMNVEV (reference sequence). CDR3 length: 14 amino acids. V shed 3 bases and J 4 bases; nucleotides not matched to a gene: 3. The CDR3 sequence is CASSFRTGNQPQHF. In DNA, the CDR3 is TGTGCCAGCAGTTTCCGGACAGGAAATCAGCCCCAGCATTTT.

This chain uses TRBV27 with TRBJ2-5; 9 bases match TRBD1. Gene TRBJ2-7 matches the end of the DNA better, so the J call may be wrong. Germline CDR1 MNHEY, CDR2 SMNVEV (reference sequence). The CDR3 is made up of 15 amino acids. CDR3 sequence reads: CASRTAGTGIYEQYF. CDR3 DNA: TGTGCCAGCAGAACCGCCGGGACAGGGATCTACGAGCAGTACTTC.

This chain links TRBV15 with TRBJ2-3, with a tentative D call TRBD2 (5 bases). Between the trimmed V and J ends, which lost 4 bases and 3 bases, there was a span of 17 bases. CDR1 and CDR2 (germline): LNHNV, YYDKDF (reference sequence). The CDR3 is 16 amino acids. The CDR3 DNA reads as TGTGCCACCAGCATAAAGGTCGGGGAGAAGACAGATACGCAGTATTTT. This sequence encodes CATSIKVGEKTDTQYF.

The chain recombines TRBV10-3 with TRBJ2-3; D unresolved. CDR1 is ENHRY and CDR2 is SYGVKD in the germline V gene. This CDR3 comprises 17 residues. V was trimmed by 6 bases and J by 0 bases, leaving 19 bases between them. CDR3 amino acids: CAISPHPQVASTDTQYF. CDR3 nucleotides: TGTGCCATCAGCCCTCACCCGCAGGTGGCTAGCACAGATACGCAGTATTTT.

The chain carries TRBV29-1 and TRBJ1-1, with D tentatively TRBD1 (5 bases). The CDR3 is made up of 13 amino acids. V gave up 6 bases and J gave up 0 bases, with 11 bases separating them. The germline gives CDR1 SQVTM, CDR2 ANQGSEA. Written as DNA, the CDR3 is TGCAGCGTCCAGGGCCCCATGAACACTGAAGCTTTCTTT. It specifies CSVQGPMNTEAFF.

This clone was counted once. The rearrangement uses TRBV5-1 and TRBJ2-5, with 7 bases identical to TRBD1. Germline lookup yields CDR1 SGHRS and CDR2 YFSETQ. The ends lost 3 bases at V and 1 base at J; junction bases unmatched: 6. The CDR3 extends over 15 amino acids. DNA for the CDR3: TGCGCCAGCAGCTCATCCACAGGGGCCCAAGAGACCCAGTACTTC. It specifies CASSSSTGAQETQYF.

This chain joins TRBV4-1 and TRBJ1-1, with D perhaps matching TRBD1 (6 bases). This CDR3 region has 17 residues. V was clipped by 4 bases and J by 1 base, with 19 bases between them. Looked up from germline, CDR1 is MGHRA and CDR2 is YSYEKL. The CDR3 reads CASSPLRGPKENTEAFF. CDR3 DNA: TGCGCCAGCAGCCCGCTCAGGGGTCCGAAGGAGAACACTGAAGCTTTCTTT.

This chain joins TRBV4-1 and TRBJ2-3, with TRBD2 matching 8 bases. Germline loops: CDR1 MGHRA, CDR2 YSYEKL. The CDR3 extends over 17 amino acids. The J segment lost 1 base and the V segment lost 1 base, leaving 7 bases of the junction unmatched. This CDR3 is CASSQALAGIGTDTQYF. The CDR3 nucleotides read TGCGCCAGCAGCCAAGCTCTAGCGGGTATAGGCACAGATACGCAGTATTTT.

The V call is TRBV7-3, the J call TRBJ2-1; the D gene is possibly TRBD1 (6 bases). This CDR3 region has 18 residues. Trimming cost V 3 bases and J 1 base, with 19 bases left between them. In germline, CDR1 is SGHTA, CDR2 FQGTGA. The CDR3 here is CASSLSKLRGGSYNEQFF. The CDR3 DNA is TGTGCCAGCAGCTTGTCTAAGTTGAGAGGGGGATCCTACAATGAGCAGTTCTTC.

The chain has TRBV7-8 and TRBJ2-7, with TRBD1 identical over 9 bases. Germline V gene lookup returns CDR1 SGHVS and CDR2 FQNEAQ. The CDR3 is made up of 17 amino acids. Trimming removed 5 bases from V and 4 bases from J; junction bases left unmatched: 15. The DNA of the CDR3 is TGTGCCAGCAGCGCGCGGACAGGGGTCGTTGTAGTTTACGAGCAGTACTTC. Encoded protein: CASSARTGVVVVYEQYF. Full variable domain (rest looked up from reference TRBV7-8 and TRBJ2-7): GAGVSQSPRYKVAKRGQDVALRCDPISGHVSLFWYQQALGQGPEFLTYFQNEAQLDKSGLPSDRFFAERPEGSVSTLKIQRTQQEDSAVYLCASSARTGVVVVYEQYFGPGTRLTVT.

The chain recombines TRBV27 with TRBJ2-7, with 7 bases aligning to TRBD1. The trim removed 2 bases at V and 0 bases at J, leaving 16 bases unmatched. CDR3 length: 19 amino acids. Germline V gene sequence: CDR1 MNHEY, CDR2 SMNVEV (reference sequence). The CDR3 sequence is CASSLITGQRVPSSYEQYF. The CDR3 DNA reads TGTGCCAGCAGTTTAATTACGGGACAGAGAGTACCAAGCTCCTACGAGCAGTACTTC.

This clone was detected only once. This chain links TRBV28 with TRBJ2-7; 10 bases are shared with TRBD2. The CDR3 is 13 amino acids. CDR1 and CDR2 from the germline V gene are MDHEN and SYDVKM. V lost 6 bases to trimming and J lost 3 bases; unmatched junction nucleotides: 2. The CDR3 DNA sequence: TGTGCCAGCAGACTAGCGGGATTCTACGAGCAGTACTTC. It specifies CASRLAGFYEQYF.

The CDR3 DNA reads as TGTGCCAGCAGCCAAGGGACCGGGACAGGGGTCATCTTCGATGAAAAACTGTTTTTT. This gives the protein CASSQGTGTGVIFDEKLFF. The chain has TRBV4-2 and TRBJ1-4, with 10 nucleotides matching TRBD1. The junction had 14 bases not matched to a gene; V was cut back by 1 base and J by 6 bases. Germline V gene data show CDR1 as LGHNA and CDR2 as YNFKEQ. The CDR3 totals 19 residues.

The chain combines TRBV19 with TRBJ1-5, with 8 bases lining up with TRBD1. The V segment lost 3 bases and the J segment 2 bases; nucleotides outside the gene matches: 6. CDR3 length: 16 residues. Germline CDR1 reads LNHDA; CDR2 reads SQIVND (reference sequence). The CDR3 coding sequence is TGTGCCAGTAGTATGGGCAGGGGGCCTGGCAATCAGCCCCAGCATTTT. Translating it yields CASSMGRGPGNQPQHF.

The rearrangement links TRBV5-1 to TRBJ2-3; no clear D gene. The CDR3 consists of 16 residues. Trimming pared 1 base from V and 2 bases from J, leaving 14 bases between. Germline CDR1 is SGHRS and CDR2 is YFSETQ. CDR3: CASSLFLFYFTDTQYF. The CDR3 DNA sequence: TGCGCCAGCAGCTTGTTTCTCTTTTACTTCACAGATACGCAGTATTTT.

The chain joins TRBV9 to TRBJ2-2; D might be TRBD1 or TRBD2, each matching 5 bases. From germline, CDR1 is SGDLS and CDR2 YYNGEE. The CDR3 is 17 residues long. V gave up 4 bases and J gave up 2 bases, with 18 bases separating them. CDR3 DNA: TGTGCCAGCAGCATCCACTCGACAGAGGGAAACACCGGGGAGCTGTTTTTT. Translating gives CASSIHSTEGNTGELFF.

This chain uses TRBV10-3 with TRBJ2-7; D is perhaps TRBD1 (6 bases). The V end lost 7 bases, the J end lost 3 bases, and 7 bases lay between the germline ends. The CDR3 is made up of 11 amino acids. The germline V gene encodes CDR1 ENHRY and CDR2 SYGVKD. The DNA of the CDR3 is TGTGCCATCAAAGGGGGCTACGAGCAGTACTTC. Translation gives CAIKGGYEQYF.

The J gene is TRBJ2-1, the V gene TRBV5-1; D uncertain. This CDR3 comprises 13 residues. Trimming left V 0 bases short and J 5 bases short, with 6 bases between. CDR1 SGHRS and CDR2 YFSETQ come from the germline V gene. The CDR3 DNA reads as TGCGCCAGCAGCTTGGTGAGAGACAATGAGCAGTTCTTC. Translated: CASSLVRDNEQFF.

The count of this clone is one. The chain recombines TRBV6-4 with TRBJ1-5; TRBD1 is a possible D gene (5 bases). V was pared by 2 bases and J by 0 bases, with 14 bases between. The germline gives CDR1 MRHNA, CDR2 SNTAGT. There are 17 residues in the CDR3. CDR3: CASSDGEGHYSNQPQHF. The CDR3 DNA reads TGTGCCAGCAGTGACGGGGAGGGGCATTATAGCAATCAGCCCCAGCATTTT.

The V and J genes are TRBV13 and TRBJ2-7, with D possibly matching TRBD1 (6 bases). Trimming cost V 4 bases and J 3 bases, with 13 bases left between them. The CDR3 extends over 14 amino acids. Germline V CDR1 and CDR2: PRHDT, FYEKMQ (reference sequence). The CDR3 bases are TGTGCCAGCAGCTCCGAAAGGACAGTCTACGAGCAGTACTTC. Protein product: CASSSERTVYEQYF. Looking up the rest from reference TRBV13 and TRBJ2-7 gives the full variable domain: AAGVIQSPRHLIKEKRETATLKCYPIPRHDTVYWYQQGPGQDPQFLISFYEKMQSDKGSIPDRFSAQQFSDYHSELNMSSLELGDSALYFCASSSERTVYEQYFGPGTRLTVT.

The chain links TRBV5-1 to TRBJ2-1; D is perhaps TRBD2 (5 bases). Germline values: CDR1 SGHRS, CDR2 YFSETQ. This CDR3 has 17 residues. Trimming removed 0 bases at V and 0 bases at J, with 13 bases between. CDR3 in amino acids: CASSLELRGSSYNEQFF. CDR3 DNA: TGCGCCAGCAGCTTGGAATTGAGAGGGAGCTCCTACAATGAGCAGTTCTTC.

The rearrangement uses TRBV19 and TRBJ2-7; D is undetermined. The CDR3 covers 14 residues. Trimming removed 3 bases from V and 3 bases from J, with 12 bases in between. Germline V gives CDR1 LNHDA, CDR2 SQIVND (reference sequence). CDR3 coding DNA: TGTGCCAGTAGTATTGGTGACGCCGTCTACGAGCAGTACTTC. Protein: CASSIGDAVYEQYF.

The V gene is TRBV27, the J gene TRBJ2-1; 7 nucleotides agree with TRBD2. This CDR3 contains 14 residues. Per the germline V gene, CDR1 is MNHEY and CDR2 is SMNVEV (reference sequence). With 2 bases clipped from V and 4 bases from J, the junction kept 2 bases outside the gene matches. The DNA for the CDR3 is TGTGCCAGCAGTTTAGGGGGGGTGTACAATGAGCAGTTCTTC. It is translated as CASSLGGVYNEQFF.

The rearrangement links TRBV4-2 to TRBJ2-7, with D possibly being TRBD2 (5 bases). CDR3 size: 16 residues. The germline CDR1 and CDR2 sequences are LGHNA and YNFKEQ. Trimming took 5 bases from V and 4 from J, leaving 21 bases between them. CDR3 protein: CASSSNLGLGGYEQYF. Written as DNA, the CDR3 is TGTGCCAGCAGCTCTAACCTGGGCCTGGGCGGGTACGAGCAGTACTTC.

The chain couples TRBV5-5 to TRBJ1-2, with 10 bases matching TRBD1. The V gene end was trimmed by 6 bases and the J gene end by 4 bases; junction bases not matched to a gene: 6. CDR3 size: 14 residues. Germline V gene lookup returns CDR1 SGHKS and CDR2 YYEKEE (reference sequence). In nucleotides, the CDR3 is TGTGCCAGCAACGATAGACAGGGGGCCTATGGCTACACCTTC. Translation gives CASNDRQGAYGYTF.